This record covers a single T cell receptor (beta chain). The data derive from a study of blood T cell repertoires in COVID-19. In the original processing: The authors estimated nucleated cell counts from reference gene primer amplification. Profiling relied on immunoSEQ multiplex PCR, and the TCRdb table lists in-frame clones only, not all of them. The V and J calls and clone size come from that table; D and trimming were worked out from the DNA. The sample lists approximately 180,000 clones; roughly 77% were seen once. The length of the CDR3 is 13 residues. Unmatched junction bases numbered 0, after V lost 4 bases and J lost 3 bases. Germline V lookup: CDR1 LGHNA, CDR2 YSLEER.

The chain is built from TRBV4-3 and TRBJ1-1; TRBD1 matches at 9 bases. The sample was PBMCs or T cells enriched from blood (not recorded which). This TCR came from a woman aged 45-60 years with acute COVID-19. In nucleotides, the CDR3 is TGCGCCAGCAGCCGGACAGGGGACACTGAAGCTTTCTTT. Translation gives CASSRTGDTEAFF.